This entry concerns a single TCR beta chain. This sample stems from a study of T-cell reconstitution after alpha-beta-depleted transplantation in children. Unique molecular identifiers were incorporated during preparation of the TCRbeta library. TCRdb re-called the PCR reads through MiXCR, storing one row per CDR3 protein. Of hundreds of thousands of distinct CDR3 sequences in the sample, 15% to 20% were seen once. Sample: PBMCs from the stem cell graft donor, taken from the stem cell graft. The sequence came from a human donor who donated a stem cell graft to a child with acute lymphoblastic leukemia.

CDR3 sequence (DNA): TGTGCCAGCAGCCAAGAAGGCCAGGGGGCGAACATTCAGTACTTC. This encodes CASSQEGQGANIQYF. The chain joins TRBV3-1 to TRBJ2-4, with TRBD1 matching 8 bases. The CDR3 has 15 residues. Germline CDR1 and CDR2: LGHDT and YNNKEL (reference sequence). Trimming cost V 0 bases and J 7 bases; bases outside gene matches: 5.